This is a list of T cell receptor beta chains from one sample in a study of cytomegalovirus exposure and HLA in healthy donors. Produced via immunoSEQ multiplex PCR; TCRdb's table is partial and in-frame only. Found here are approximately 120,000 clones, over 85% of them singletons; the top ten hold around 1.9%. The sequencing input was PBMCs. These receptors were taken from a woman between 18 and 29 years old in good health and CMV-seronegative. Both conserved end residues are part of each CDR3. D genes are given only for firm matches. A clone size is listed for some rows: how often the clone was seen (once, few, many), or a class if it is expanded.

J,V,D,size,DNA,CDR3
TRBJ1-1,TRBV18,.,.,TGTGCCAGCTCACCACAGCTGAACACTGAAGCTTTCTTT,CASSPQLNTEAFF
TRBJ1-5,TRBV30,TRBD1,.,TGTGCCTGGAGTTCGGACAGGAGCAATCAGCCCCAGCATTTT,CAWSSDRSNQPQHF
TRBJ1-3,TRBV5-6,.,.,TGTGCCAGCAGCTACGGGGGTTCTGGAAACACCATATATTTT,CASSYGGSGNTIYF
TRBJ2-7,TRBV5-5,.,.,TGTGCCAGCAGCGCACAGGGTTACGAGCAGTACTTC,CASSAQGYEQYF
TRBJ1-5,TRBV7-6,TRBD1,once,TGTGCCAGCAGCGCAGGGACAGGCTGGGGTCAGCCCCAGCATTTT,CASSAGTGWGQPQHF
TRBJ2-2,TRBV5-4,TRBD1,.,TGTGCCAGCAGCCCCCGGGACAGGAACACCGGGGAGCTGTTTTTT,CASSPRDRNTGELFF
TRBJ2-7,TRBV2,.,.,TGTGCCAGCAGTAGACAGAGCCCCACCCTACGCGGGCAGTACTTC,CASSRQSPTLRGQYF
TRBJ2-5,TRBV13,TRBD2,.,TGTGCCAGCAGCTCCCGACTAGCGGGGAGTGAGACCCAGTACTTC,CASSSRLAGSETQYF
TRBJ2-2,TRBV5-1,.,.,TGCGCCAGCAGCTATCCGACAGGGGAGCTGTTTTTT,CASSYPTGELFF
TRBJ2-7,TRBV6-1,.,.,TGTGCCAGCAGCCTCAGCCTGAGGAGCGGCTACGAGCAGTACTTC,CASSLSLRSGYEQYF
TRBJ2-7,TRBV19,TRBD1,.,TGTGCCAGTAGCGCAACCGGGACAGGGGCCTACGAGCAGTACTTC,CASSATGTGAYEQYF
TRBJ2-7,TRBV4-2,.,.,TGTGCCAGCAGCCAAGACAAGCTAGCCGCCTACGAGCAGTACTTC,CASSQDKLAAYEQYF
TRBJ2-1,TRBV27,.,.,TGTGCCAGCAGTCCAACTAGGAGCTCCTACAATGAGCAGTTCTTC,CASSPTRSSYNEQFF
TRBJ2-7,TRBV6-5,TRBD1,.,TGTGCCAGCAGTGCCAACCAGGGGGCGCGTAGTGAGCAGTACTTC,CASSANQGARSEQYF
TRBJ2-5,TRBV5-1,.,.,TGCGCCAGCAGCTTGGCCGTGGGTATAGGGGGAGAGACCCAGTACTTC,CASSLAVGIGGETQYF
TRBJ2-7,TRBV13,TRBD2,.,TGTGCCAGCAGCCCACTTAGCGGGACCTCCTACGAGCAGTACTTC,CASSPLSGTSYEQYF
TRBJ2-7,TRBV18,.,.,TGTGCCAGCTCACCTTCTTCCGACCGACCCCGGGGTGAGCAGTACTTC,CASSPSSDRPRGEQYF